These T cell receptor beta chains were read from a single sample in a study of regulatory T cells in long-lasting Graves disease. One entry per CDR3 protein results from TCRdb running MiXCR on the multiplex PCR reads. The sample carries about 430,000 distinct CDR3 sequences, 15% recorded once. These data also formed part of another study, on T cells in Graves' hyperthyroidism and ophthalmopathy.

Material: peripheral blood mononuclear cells (PBMCs), obtained at new diagnosis, from a patient treated with antithyroid drugs. These TCRs come from a woman aged 40 to 50 with Graves disease. CDR3s include the opening cysteine and the closing phenylalanine or tryptophan. The D gene is left open where the match is weak.

>NA|TRBV11-2
CASSLGTKSDTQYF
>NA|TRBV12-3/TRBV12-4
CASSLGRWGELFF
>NA|TRBV20-1
CSARDLRSFGTDTQYF
>NA|TRBV6-2/TRBV6-3
CASSYAGTTYNEQFF
>NA|TRBV27
CASRQSSYNEQFF
>NA|TRBV25-1
CASRWGDQPQHF
>TRBD1|TRBV10-3
CATAGQLNLNTEAFF
>NA|TRBV28
CASSFGRNQPQHF
>NA|TRBV11-2
CASSPRRGQQPSNQPQHF
>TRBD2|TRBV20-1
CSATTPTGTSGTDTQYF
>TRBD1|TRBV18
CASSPQQGETEAFF
>NA|TRBV11-2
CASSLAYSGTGELFF
>TRBD2|TRBV9
CASSDGGLAGGRETQYF
>TRBD2|TRBV15
CATSGWGTSATYEQYF
>NA|TRBV3-1
CASSQVLQANEQFF
>TRBD1|TRBV20-1
CSAEDRQGAKYGYTF